The text below deals with one T cell receptor beta chain. This sample stems from a study of OX40 agonist ivuxolimab in advanced cancers. Profiling relied on immunoSEQ multiplex PCR, and the TCRdb table lists in-frame clones only, not all of them. The data show roughly 32,000 clones, approximately 88% seen once. The specimen was CD4+ or CD8+ T cells sorted from blood, collected in a trial of the OX40 agonist ivuxolimab. The receptor was derived from an adult with an advanced solid tumor such as melanoma, head and neck, liver or kidney cancer.

CDR3 bases: TGTGCCAGCAGCTTAGTCGATGCCGGCACAGATACGCAGTATTTT. Translating gives CASSLVDAGTDTQYF. The chain recombines TRBV7-8 with TRBJ2-3; D is uncertain. V lost 1 base, J lost 1 base, and 9 bases lay in between. The CDR3 spans 15 residues. Germline V lookup: CDR1 SGHVS, CDR2 FQNEAQ.